The clone carrying this T cell receptor beta chain was counted only a few times. Its cognate antigen is unknown. RNA transcripts gave rise to amplified TCR beta CDR3 regions. First-round RT-PCR of the TCR CDR3 relied on the HTBI primer set. TCRdb re-analysed the multiplex PCR reads in MiXCR, keeping a single row per CDR3 protein. The repertoire holds approximately 420,000 distinct CDR3 sequences, with around 14% as singletons. Subjects aged 18 to 65 presented with newly diagnosed hyperthyroidism of less than 2 months' duration. Patients having uncontrolled infection, another autoimmune disease, pregnancy or lactation were not included. This specimen belongs to a study of T cells in Graves' hyperthyroidism and ophthalmopathy. Study-level points and caveats: In validation, the model predicted ophthalmopathy. These predictions came a median about 6.5 months before onset. Within blood appeared most thyroid clonotypes that had expanded above 0.001.

Sequences were obtained from blood. This receptor was identified in a young woman with Graves' hyperthyroidism.

The CDR3 region is CATSRGGTSGMGSEQYF. The CDR3 DNA sequence: TGTGCCACCAGCAGAGGCGGGACTAGCGGGATGGGGTCCGAGCAGTACTTC. V and J are TRBV15 and TRBJ2-7; 13 bases agree with TRBD2. Trimming removed 1 base from V and 6 bases from J; junction bases left unmatched: 9. Germline V CDR1 and CDR2: LNHNV, YYDKDF (reference sequence). The length of the CDR3 is 17 residues. The complete variable domain, with remaining parts taken from reference TRBV15 and TRBJ2-7, reads DAMVIQNPRYQVTQFGKPVTLSCSQTLNHNVMYWYQQKSSQAPKLLFHYYDKDFNNEADTPDNFQSRRPNTSFCFLDIRSPGLGDTAMYLCATSRGGTSGMGSEQYFGPGTRLTVT.